This T cell receptor (beta chain) was recovered during a study of blood T cell repertoires in COVID-19. Study summary: The study drew acute and convalescent COVID-19 samples from the United States, Italy and Spain.

This clone was seen only once. CDR3 size: 16 residues. Germline lookup yields CDR1 SGHRS and CDR2 YFSETQ. V lost 3 bases and J 5 bases, leaving 20 bases between the germline ends. Seattle enrolled patients during active infection and tracked them longitudinally. Authors' processing steps: Cell counts per sample came from amplifying reference gene primers. The repertoire was sequenced with immunoSEQ multiplex PCR; TCRdb's copy has only in-frame clones and lacks some. D and trimming come from the DNA, and the V and J calls and clone size come from that table. Of 75,000 to 90,000 clones listed, about 73% are singletons.

What was sequenced was peripheral blood. The source of this sequence is a man aged 60 to 69 with COVID-19, enrolled during active disease. This chain uses TRBV5-1 with TRBJ2-5, with D possibly TRBD2 on 6 matching bases. The CDR3 is CASSSSTYGGWETQYF. The DNA of the CDR3 is TGCGCCAGCAGCTCGTCCACATATGGAGGGTGGGAGACCCAGTACTTC.